What follows is one T cell receptor beta chain and its context. This entry comes from a study of control samples from healthy donors and cancer patients. Produced via immunoSEQ multiplex PCR; TCRdb's table is partial and in-frame only. The data hold about 190,000 clones, with approximately 90% observed a single time. V gave up 5 bases and J gave up 4 bases; unmatched junction bases: 4. The germline V gene encodes CDR1 KGHDR and CDR2 SFDVKD. The CDR3 is 14 residues long. V usage is TRBV24-1 and J usage is TRBJ2-7; 10 bases agree with TRBD2. This clonotype was obtained from a man in his thirties or forties in good health. The sequencing sample was made of blood. The CDR3 bases are TGTGCCACCAGTGCCGGGACTAGCGTATACGAGCAGTACTTC. It encodes CATSAGTSVYEQYF.